This T cell receptor beta chain was sequenced in a study of Ad26.COV2.S vaccination and SARS-CoV-2 variants. Background on the study: Ad26.COV2.S was injected intramuscularly once or twice, 56 days apart.

Regarding treatment: roughly 20 received Ad26.COV2.S at low or high dose, single or two shots; about 5 received placebo; per-sample allocation not given. Repertoires come from day 63 after the first vaccine or placebo injection. Boston provided a donor who was an adult aged 18-55 years. The table came from immunoSEQ multiplex PCR; TCRdb's copy has only in-frame clones and leaves some out. The data show 200,000 to 250,000 clones, roughly 90% seen once. Germline V CDR1 and CDR2: SGHKS, YYEKEE (reference sequence). This CDR3 has 15 residues. The V gene lost 1 base and the J gene lost 1 base, with 8 bases spanning the gap. A word on this clone: No antigen is known for it.

Regarding the study as a whole: Researchers cautioned that TCR breadth and depth analyses may have underestimated total T cell responses. A substantial breadth of spike-specific CD8+ and CD4+ T cell responses after vaccination has been reported.

The chain couples TRBV5-5 to TRBJ2-2; TRBD1 is a possible D gene (6 bases). Specimen: peripheral blood, collected in a trial of Ad26.COV2.S vaccine versus placebo. The TCR comes from a person aged 18 to 65 who received the Ad26.COV2.S COVID-19 vaccine or a placebo. This chain's CDR3 is CASSLTGWNTGELFF. The CDR3 DNA reads TGTGCCAGCAGCTTGACAGGGTGGAACACCGGGGAGCTGTTTTTT.